This T cell receptor beta chain comes out of a study of T cell responses to AZD1222 COVID-19 vaccine. Study outcomes and limitations: Reportedly, nearly half the spike-specific TCRs target unmutated variant regions. Only a handful of AZD1222 recipients, roughly 6 in all, had baseline seropositivity. There were mostly white British donors and more females than males, and clonal diversity was possibly underestimated. Spike regions recognized by vaccine-associated CD4 TCRs spanned the protein, led by 160-218 and 743-854.

As concerns this clone: What it binds is unknown.

Using immunoSEQ multiplex PCR, the repertoire was profiled, and TCRdb retains in-frame clones only, with some absent. Here the sample spans about 60,000 clones, 60% to 85% being singletons. The CDR3 consists of 14 residues. The ends lost 1 base at V and 2 bases at J; junction bases unmatched: 1. Germline values: CDR1 LGHDT, CDR2 YNNKEL (reference sequence). The gene calls are TRBV3-1 (or the pseudogene TRBV3-2) and TRBJ1-2; TRBD1 aligns across 7 bases. The sample in question was peripheral blood, obtained 28 days after the second AZD1222 dose. This TCR was recovered from an adult who received the AZD1222 COVID-19 vaccine. CDR3 nucleotide sequence: TGTGCCAGCAGCCAAGCGGACAGGAACTATGGCTACACCTTC. It yields the protein CASSQADRNYGYTF.